This T cell receptor (beta chain) was sequenced during a study of blood T cell repertoires in COVID-19. V was pared by 5 bases and J by 7 bases, with 8 bases between. Germline V gives CDR1 MNHEY, CDR2 SVGAGI. The CDR3 extends over 11 amino acids. Sequencing was performed with immunoSEQ multiplex PCR; in TCRdb, only in-frame clones are kept and a portion is missing. The table shows about 180,000 clones, with about 84% occurring only once. This sequence joins TRBV6-5 and TRBJ2-5; no clear D. Sequencing was done on a sample of PBMCs or T cells enriched from blood (not recorded which). The receptor's source is a woman aged 40 to 49 with acute COVID-19. The CDR3 DNA sequence: TGTGCCAGCAGTAACATGATGACCCAGTACTTC. The encoded protein is CASSNMMTQYF.